What follows is one T cell receptor beta chain and its context. Its antigen remains unidentified. The sample comes from a study of cytomegalovirus exposure and HLA in healthy donors. Study outcomes and limitations: The listing of 150 to 200 TCR beta chains classed them as cytomegalovirus-associated.

Primers for the PCR totalled 60 Vbeta and 13 Jbeta. Sequencing used immunoSEQ multiplex PCR; TCRdb keeps in-frame clones, though not all of them. The sample has around 150,000 clones; around four fifths are singletons. CDR3 size: 15 residues. V was cut by 5 bases and J by 4 bases, with 14 bases left in between. Germline V gene lookup returns CDR1 SNHLY and CDR2 FYNNEI. Specimen: PBMCs. The source of this sequence is a girl under 10 years old in good health and CMV-seropositive. J is TRBJ2-2 and V is TRBV2; D possibly corresponds to TRBD1 (6 bases). CDR3 coding DNA: TGTGCCAGCAGTCCCTCCTCAGGGGCCACCGGGGAGCTGTTTTTT. It yields the protein CASSPSSGATGELFF.